One and the same sample provided the 9 T cell receptor beta chains below, sequenced in a study of T cells after yellow fever vaccination. TCRdb re-analysed the 5' RACE reads in MiXCR, keeping a single row per CDR3 protein. This table holds about 68,000 distinct CDR3 sequences, over 6.5% found once. This specimen consisted of CD8+ T cells sorted from PBMCs, obtained roughly 47 days after the first yellow fever vaccination. Receptor source: a young man who received the YFV17D yellow fever vaccine.

This clonotype was found many times. This chain links TRBV5-5 with TRBJ1-3, with D hard to call. V was cut by 1 base and J by 0 bases, with 8 bases left in between. Germline V lookup: CDR1 SGHKS, CDR2 YYEKEE (reference sequence). This CDR3 has 15 amino acids. The CDR3 is CASSLNGVSGNTIYF. Here the CDR3 DNA reads TGTGCCAGCAGCTTGAACGGGGTCTCTGGAAACACCATATATTTT.

The table lists this clonotype with many counts. The chain recombines TRBV9 with TRBJ1-2, with TRBD1 identical over 7 bases. CDR1 and CDR2 (germline): SGDLS, YYNGEE. CDR3 length: 15 residues. Trimming took 4 bases from V and 3 from J; bases not matched to a gene: 9. The CDR3 nucleotides read TGTGCCAGCAGCTTCAGACAGGGCGTCGACTATGGCTACACCTTC. It is translated as CASSFRQGVDYGYTF. The whole variable domain, remainder taken from reference TRBV9 and TRBJ1-2, is DSGVTQTPKHLITATGQRVTLRCSPRSGDLSVYWYQQSLDQGLQFLIQYYNGEERAKGNILERFSAQQFPDLHSELNLSSLELGDSALYFCASSFRQGVDYGYTFGSGTRLTVV.

This clonotype was found many times. This chain uses TRBV7-3 with TRBJ2-2, with unresolved D. With 5 bases removed from V and 3 bases from J, the gap between germline ends came to 13 bases. Germline-derived CDR1 and CDR2 are SGHTA and FQGTGA. The CDR3 is 15 amino acids. CDR3 amino acids: CASSHGGPDTGELFF. The CDR3 DNA sequence: TGTGCCAGCAGCCATGGTGGCCCAGACACCGGGGAGCTGTTTTTT.

There are many counts of this clonotype. V usage is TRBV6-1 and J usage is TRBJ2-7; no firm D call. Germline-derived CDR1 and CDR2 are MNHNS and SASEGT. The CDR3 is made up of 15 amino acids. V gave up 1 base and J gave up 3 bases, with 13 bases separating them. The CDR3 here is CASSEVALALYEQYV. CDR3 DNA sequence: TGTGCCAGCAGTGAAGTGGCTCTGGCCCTCTACGAGCAGTACGTC.

This clonotype was counted many times. CDR3 in amino acids: CASSQDPGWVETQYF. The CDR3, as DNA: TGCGCCAGCAGCCAAGATCCCGGGTGGGTAGAGACCCAGTACTTC. V and J are TRBV4-1 and TRBJ2-5; no clear D gene. The germline CDR1 and CDR2 sequences are MGHRA and YSYEKL. This CDR3 contains 15 residues. V was trimmed by 0 bases and J by 4 bases, leaving 12 bases between them.

This clonotype appeared many times. The chain links TRBV7-9 to TRBJ2-2; 7 nucleotides line up with TRBD2. V lost 5 bases, J lost 6 bases, and 3 bases stayed unmatched. The CDR3 sequence is 13 residues long. Germline lookup yields CDR1 SEHNR and CDR2 FQNEAQ (reference sequence). The CDR3: CASSPSGAGELFF. CDR3 sequence (DNA): TGTGCCAGCAGCCCGAGCGGGGCCGGGGAGCTGTTTTTT.

This clonotype came up many times. The chain is built from TRBV4-2 and TRBJ2-1, with 8 bases aligning to TRBD2. Germline loops: CDR1 LGHNA, CDR2 YNFKEQ. The CDR3 runs 14 residues. J lost 2 bases, V lost 5 bases, and 2 bases had no gene match. DNA of the CDR3: TGTGCCAGCAGCAGCGGGGGAACCTACAATGAGCAGTTCTTC. This gives the protein CASSSGGTYNEQFF.

This clonotype was detected only a few times. The chain links TRBV7-2 to TRBJ1-4; TRBD1 is a possible D gene (5 bases). Germline V gene lookup returns CDR1 SGHTA and CDR2 FQGNSA. The CDR3 sequence is 14 residues long. The V end was cut by 5 bases, the J end by 2 bases, with 9 bases between. CDR3 DNA: TGTGCCAGCAGCATATGGGACACTAATGAAAAACTGTTTTTT. It encodes CASSIWDTNEKLFF.

This clonotype has just a few counts. The genes are TRBV7-3 and TRBJ2-3; D is uncertain. Germline V CDR1 and CDR2: SGHTA, FQGTGA. There are 13 residues in the CDR3. The V end was cut by 3 bases, the J end by 2 bases, with 6 bases between. The chain's CDR3 is CASSLGLTDTQYF. In DNA form, the CDR3 reads TGTGCCAGCAGCTTGGGTCTCACAGATACGCAGTATTTT.